These 13 T cell receptor beta chains were all obtained from the same sample, sequenced in a study of patients and donors after allogeneic stem cell transplantation. TCRdb called the RT-PCR reads again in MiXCR, with one record for every CDR3 protein. Among about 410,000 distinct CDR3 sequences listed, more than 15% were seen once. The sequencing input was blood, either unsorted or a sorted T cell fraction (not recorded which). Every receptor here comes from a human donor who was either an allogeneic HSCT recipient or a stem cell or donor lymphocyte infusion donor (not recorded which). It is not recorded whose cells these are; they may come from a transplant donor.

This clonotype was detected once. This sequence joins TRBV11-2 and TRBJ2-1; 7 nucleotides agree with TRBD2. V shed 5 bases, J shed 2 bases, and the junction held 15 bases outside the gene matches. CDR1 and CDR2 (germline): SGHAT, FQNNGV. This CDR3 is built from 18 residues. The CDR3 DNA follows: TGTGCCAGCAGCCCAATGGGGTGGTGGGGGGGGGCCTACAATGAGCAGTTCTTC. The encoded protein is CASSPMGWWGGAYNEQFF. The whole variable domain, remainder taken from reference TRBV11-2 and TRBJ2-1, is EAGVAQSPRYKIIEKRQSVAFWCNPISGHATLYWYQQILGQGPKLLIQFQNNGVVDDSQLPKDRFSAERLKGVDSTLKIQPAKLEDSAVYLCASSPMGWWGGAYNEQFFGPGTRLTVL.

This clonotype was detected a few times. The chain has TRBV20-1 and TRBJ2-7, with 9 bases aligning to TRBD1. J gave up 4 bases and V 3 bases, and 10 bases lay outside the gene matches. The germline V gene has CDR1 DFQATT and CDR2 SNEGSKA (reference sequence). The CDR3 spans 15 residues. The CDR3 DNA follows: TGCAGTGCTAGTCAGAGGGACAGGGCCCGGTACGAGCAGTACTTC. It is translated as CSASQRDRARYEQYF.

The V and J genes are TRBV27 and TRBJ1-6, with a possible D match to TRBD1 (5 bases). The CDR3 extends over 14 amino acids. Trimming took off 3 bases at V and 8 bases at J, with 11 bases between the two ends. From germline, CDR1 is MNHEY and CDR2 SMNVEV (reference sequence). The CDR3, as DNA: TGTGCCAGCAGTTTTGGGGGGAAGGATTCACCCCTCCACTTT. Translating gives CASSFGGKDSPLHF.

In its sample, this clonotype was seen a few times. V and J are TRBV6-1 and TRBJ1-6, with D possibly being TRBD1 (5 bases). Trimming took off 7 bases at V and 11 bases at J, with 12 bases between the two ends. The V gene's germline CDR1 is MNHNS and CDR2 SASEGT. The CDR3 extends over 12 amino acids. This CDR3 reads CASMILGAPLHF. The CDR3 bases are TGTGCCAGCATGATCCTGGGGGCACCCCTCCACTTT.

This clonotype was found many times. J is TRBJ2-3 and V is TRBV5-1; 10 bases fit TRBD2. The CDR3 is 15 amino acids. V gave up 4 bases and J gave up 3 bases; unmatched junction bases: 5. Germline-derived CDR1 and CDR2 are SGHRS and YFSETQ. The DNA of the CDR3 is TGCGCCAGCAGCCAGGTAGCGGGAGGAACAGATACGCAGTATTTT. This encodes CASSQVAGGTDTQYF.

The chain recombines TRBV30 with TRBJ1-1; D not certain. V was shortened by 3 bases and J by 1 base, with 6 bases between the two germline ends. The germline V gene has CDR1 GTSNPN and CDR2 SVGIG (reference sequence). This CDR3 spans 12 amino acids. CDR3 loop: CAWRMGNTEAFF. The CDR3 nucleotides are TGTGCCTGGAGAATGGGGAACACTGAAGCTTTCTTT.

The rearrangement joins TRBV20-1 to TRBJ1-5, with TRBD1 matching 7 bases. J gave up 0 bases and V 5 bases, and 4 bases lay outside the gene matches. CDR1 DFQATT and CDR2 SNEGSKA come from the germline V gene (reference sequence). The CDR3 totals 14 residues. This CDR3 is CSAGGQLSNQPQHF. The CDR3 DNA sequence: TGCAGTGCTGGGGGACAGCTTAGCAATCAGCCCCAGCATTTT.

This clonotype appeared a few times. The V call is TRBV10-3, the J call TRBJ2-6, with TRBD1 matching 9 bases. V lost 4 bases to trimming and J lost 4 bases; unmatched junction nucleotides: 5. Germline V gene sequence: CDR1 ENHRY, CDR2 SYGVKD. There are 16 residues in the CDR3. The CDR3 loop is CAISVGTGLGANVLTF. The CDR3 coding sequence is TGTGCCATCAGTGTGGGGACAGGGTTGGGGGCCAACGTCCTGACTTTC.

The genes are TRBV6-5 and TRBJ1-6; 7 bases match TRBD1. The CDR3 is 16 amino acids. V dropped 1 base and J dropped 9; count of bases not matched to a gene: 9. CDR1 MNHEY and CDR2 SVGAGI come from the germline V gene. CDR3 in amino acids: CASSYWRQGLFSPLHF. The CDR3 nucleotides read TGTGCCAGCAGTTACTGGAGACAGGGATTGTTTTCACCCCTCCACTTT.

The V and J genes are TRBV15 and TRBJ2-2; TRBD2 agrees at 12 bases. V lost 1 base and J lost 6; bases outside the gene matches: 9. Germline loops: CDR1 LNHNV, CDR2 YYDKDF (reference sequence). The CDR3 consists of 18 residues. The CDR3 bases are TGTGCCACCAGCAGAGGACTAGCGGGGGTACTTTCTCCCGGGGAGCTGTTTTTT. Residues: CATSRGLAGVLSPGELFF.

This clonotype was found a few times. The chain recombines TRBV12-3 or TRBV12-4 with TRBJ2-7; 7 bases are a match to TRBD1. The CDR3 is 13 amino acids. V shed 5 bases, J shed 2 bases, and the junction held 3 bases outside the gene matches. The CDR3 here is CASSTGDPYEQYF. DNA of the CDR3: TGTGCCAGCAGTACAGGGGACCCCTACGAGCAGTACTTC.

The chain has TRBV14 and TRBJ2-5, with TRBD2 identical over 12 bases. Germline-derived CDR1 and CDR2 are SGHDN and FVKESK. The CDR3 has 16 amino acids. Losses at the gene ends were 4 bases for V and 2 bases for J; bases not matched to a gene: 5. DNA for the CDR3: TGTGCCAGCAGCCCTTTACTAGCGGGGGGACAAGAGACCCAGTACTTC. This sequence encodes CASSPLLAGGQETQYF.

There are a few counts of this clonotype. Its ends do not fully match the called genes, so a read error is possible. J is TRBJ1-3 and V is TRBV7-7; unclear D gene. From germline, CDR1 is SSHAT and CDR2 FNYEAQ (reference sequence). The CDR3 totals 15 residues. CDR3 loop: CASSSSLNPGNTIYF. CDR3 sequence (DNA): TGTGCTAGCAGCTCCTCTCTGAACCCTGGAAACACCATATATTTT.